These 13 T cell receptor beta chains were all obtained from the same sample, sequenced in a study of T cells after yellow fever vaccination. MiXCR, applied by TCRdb to the 5' RACE reads, yields one record per CDR3 protein. The data show a few hundred thousand distinct CDR3 sequences, roughly 8.3% seen once. This specimen consisted of PBMCs, obtained 35 to 50 days after the first yellow fever vaccination. The receptors were gathered from a man aged 18 to 29 who received the YFV17D yellow fever vaccine.

This clonotype was counted ten times or more. The CDR3 loop is CASSLGHSNQPQHF. The CDR3 DNA reads as TGTGCCAGCAGCTTGGGACATTCCAATCAGCCCCAGCATTTT. The rearrangement joins TRBV5-6 to TRBJ1-5, with D unresolved. CDR1 and CDR2 from the germline V gene are SGHDT and YYEEEE. This CDR3 has 14 residues. V was shortened by 0 bases and J by 3 bases, with 7 bases between the two germline ends.

This clonotype appeared a few times. This rearrangement joins TRBV19 to TRBJ2-1, with D perhaps TRBD2 (7 bases). The germline gives CDR1 LNHDA, CDR2 SQIVND (reference sequence). The CDR3 is 18 amino acids. Trimming stripped 5 bases from V and 0 bases from J, with 20 bases between. This CDR3 is CASSERHTGGPSYNEQFF. The CDR3 DNA is TGTGCCAGTAGTGAACGACACACCGGGGGGCCCTCCTACAATGAGCAGTTCTTC.

About this clonotype: The conserved phenylalanine or tryptophan normally closing the CDR3 is absent here, so this likely arose from a read error. The CDR3 sequence: CASSRAVGNQPQHS. CDR3 in DNA: TGTGCCAGCAGCCGAGCGGTGGGCAATCAGCCCCAGCATTCT. The chain carries TRBV6-1 and TRBJ1-5; no reliable D call. The CDR3 length is 14 residues. Per the germline V gene, CDR1 is MNHNS and CDR2 is SASEGT. V shed 6 bases and J shed 2 bases, with 11 bases lying between them.

This clonotype was seen a few times. CDR3 amino acids: CASSDRVGSDTQYF. The CDR3 DNA sequence: TGTGCCAGCAGCGACAGGGTTGGGTCAGATACGCAGTATTTT. The genes are TRBV5-8 and TRBJ2-3; 7 nucleotides agree with TRBD1. V dropped 4 bases and J dropped 4; count of bases not matched to a gene: 6. This CDR3 is 14 amino acids long. Germline CDR1 reads SGHTS; CDR2 reads YDEGEE.

This clonotype was detected only a few times. The chain links TRBV6-2 or TRBV6-3 to TRBJ2-5; the match to TRBD2 covers 14 bases. V shed 6 bases, J shed 4 bases, and the junction held 13 bases outside the gene matches. Germline V gives CDR1 MNHEY, CDR2 SVGEGT. CDR3 length equals 18 residues. The CDR3 loop reads CASRRLGTSGRRLETQYF. As DNA, the CDR3 is TGTGCCAGCAGACGCCTCGGGACTAGCGGGAGACGCTTAGAGACCCAGTACTTC.

This clonotype has more than one count but fewer than ten. V and J are TRBV7-6 and TRBJ1-2; D gene unclear. V lost 6 bases and J 9 bases, leaving 17 bases between the germline ends. The CDR3 consists of 13 residues. In germline, CDR1 is SGHVS, CDR2 FNYEAQ. The CDR3 coding sequence is TGTGCCAGCAGTCCAGACCACCCCGGGAGCTACACCTTC. Protein sequence: CASSPDHPGSYTF.

The chain has TRBV3-1 and TRBJ1-2; D call uncertain. CDR1 and CDR2 from the germline V gene are LGHDT and YNNKEL (reference sequence). V was cut by 1 base and J by 5 bases, with 8 bases left in between. There are 13 residues in the CDR3. CDR3 region: CASSQVGSYGYTF. The CDR3 DNA reads TGTGCCAGCAGCCAAGTGGGATCTTATGGCTACACCTTC. Drawing the rest from reference TRBV3-1 and TRBJ1-2, the complete variable domain is DTAVSQTPKYLVTQMGNDKSIKCEQNLGHDTMYWYKQDSKKFLKIMFSYNNKELIINETVPNRFSPKSPDKAHLNLHINSLELGDSAVYFCASSQVGSYGYTFGSGTRLTVV.

In this sample, this clonotype turned up a few times. The chain carries TRBV6-2 or TRBV6-3 and TRBJ2-3; D gene uncertain. The ends were cut back, 5 bases at V and 7 bases at J, with 10 bases in the middle. The CDR3 has 12 amino acids. CDR1 and CDR2 (germline): MNHEY, SVGEGT. CDR3 residues: CASSHSIHTQYF. CDR3 DNA: TGTGCCAGCAGTCACAGCATACATACGCAGTATTTT.

The sample holds many counts of this clonotype. J is TRBJ2-2 and V is TRBV4-1, with D perhaps TRBD1 (6 bases). Per germline, CDR1 MGHRA and CDR2 YSYEKL. The CDR3 is made up of 14 amino acids. Deletions cut 5 bases from V and 6 bases from J, with 13 bases between. The CDR3 region has the DNA TGCGCCAGCAGCTCTACAGGGATTCCCGGGGAGCTGTTTTTT. It specifies CASSSTGIPGELFF.

The chain joins TRBV19 to TRBJ2-3; 8 nucleotides agree with TRBD1. CDR1 LNHDA and CDR2 SQIVND come from the germline V gene (reference sequence). The CDR3 runs to 15 residues. The trim removed 8 bases at V and 3 bases at J, leaving 10 bases unmatched. CDR3 nucleotide sequence: TGTGCCAGTTCCTCAAGACAGGGGAGTACAGATACGCAGTATTTT. As protein: CASSSRQGSTDTQYF. The whole variable domain, remainder taken from reference TRBV19 and TRBJ2-3, is DGGITQSPKYLFRKEGQNVTLSCEQNLNHDAMYWYRQDPGQGLRLIYYSQIVNDFQKGDIAEGYSVSREKKESFPLTVTSAQKNPTAFYLCASSSRQGSTDTQYFGPGTRLTVL.

The chain recombines TRBV6-5 with TRBJ2-3; TRBD2 is a possible D gene (7 bases). The CDR3 totals 15 residues. Germline CDR1 and CDR2: MNHEY and SVGAGI. Deletions cut 4 bases from V and 2 bases from J, with 13 bases between. The CDR3: CASSLRGRATDTQYF. In DNA, the CDR3 is TGTGCCAGCAGTTTGCGGGGGCGGGCCACAGATACGCAGTATTTT.

J is TRBJ2-2 and V is TRBV6-2 or TRBV6-3; D is possibly TRBD1 (5 bases). In germline, CDR1 is MNHEY, CDR2 SVGEGT. V lost 0 bases and J lost 1, with 12 bases in between. This CDR3 has 17 residues. CDR3 in DNA: TGTGCCAGCAGTTACTCCCCCGCCAGGGAGAACACCGGGGAGCTGTTTTTT. Amino acids: CASSYSPARENTGELFF.

This clonotype turned up a few times. CDR3 in amino acids: CASSQGQGTLPFF. Here the CDR3 DNA reads TGTGCCAGCAGCCAGGGACAGGGAACCCTCCCGTTCTTC. V gene TRBV7-6 combines with J gene TRBJ2-1, with TRBD1 matching 9 bases. V lost 5 bases and J lost 15; bases outside the gene matches: 11. CDR3 size: 13 residues. Germline V lookup: CDR1 SGHVS, CDR2 FNYEAQ. The entire variable domain, with the rest obtained from reference TRBV7-6 and TRBJ2-1, is as follows: GAGVSQSPRYKVTKRGQDVALRCDPISGHVSLYWYRQALGQGPEFLTYFNYEAQQDKSGLPNDRFSAERPEGSISTLTIQRTEQRDSAMYRCASSQGQGTLPFFGPGTRLTVL.